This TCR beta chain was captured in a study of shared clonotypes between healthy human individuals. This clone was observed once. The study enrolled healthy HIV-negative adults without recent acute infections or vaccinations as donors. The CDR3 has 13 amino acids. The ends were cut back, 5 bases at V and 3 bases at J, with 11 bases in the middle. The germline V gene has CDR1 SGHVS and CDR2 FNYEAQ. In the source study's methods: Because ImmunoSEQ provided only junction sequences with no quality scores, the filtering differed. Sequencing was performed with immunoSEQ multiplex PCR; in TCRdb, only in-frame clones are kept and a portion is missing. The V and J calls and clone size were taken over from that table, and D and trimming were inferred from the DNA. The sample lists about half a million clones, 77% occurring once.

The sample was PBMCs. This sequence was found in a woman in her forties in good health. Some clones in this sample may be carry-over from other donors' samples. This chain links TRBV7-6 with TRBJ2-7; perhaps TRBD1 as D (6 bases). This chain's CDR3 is CASSPGDLYEQYF. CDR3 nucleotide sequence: TGTGCCAGCAGCCCAGGGGACCTCTACGAGCAGTACTTC.